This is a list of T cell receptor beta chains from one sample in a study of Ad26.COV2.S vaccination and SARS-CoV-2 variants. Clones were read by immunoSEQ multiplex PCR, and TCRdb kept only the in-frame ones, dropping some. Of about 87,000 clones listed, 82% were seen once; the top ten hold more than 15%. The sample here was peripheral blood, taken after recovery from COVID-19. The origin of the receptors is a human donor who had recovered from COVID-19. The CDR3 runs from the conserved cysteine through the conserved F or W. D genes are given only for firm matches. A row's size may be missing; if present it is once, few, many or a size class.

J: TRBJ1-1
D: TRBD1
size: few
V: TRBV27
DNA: TGTGCCAGCAGTTTACGAATTTCGACAGGGATGAACACTGAAGCTTTCTTT
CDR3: CASSLRISTGMNTEAFF

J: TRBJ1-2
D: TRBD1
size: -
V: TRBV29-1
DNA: TGCAGCGTTGACCGCAGGGGGAGCTATGGCTACACCTTC
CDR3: CSVDRRGSYGYTF

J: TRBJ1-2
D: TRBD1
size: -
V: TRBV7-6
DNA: TGTGCCAGCAGCTTGGGAGGGGGCAACTATGGCTACACCTTC
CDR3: CASSLGGGNYGYTF

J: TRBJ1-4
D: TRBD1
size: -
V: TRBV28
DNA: TGTGCCAGCAGCGTCACTCTTCGTCTTGGACAGGCCCTTAATGAAAAACTGTTTTTT
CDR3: CASSVTLRLGQALNEKLFF

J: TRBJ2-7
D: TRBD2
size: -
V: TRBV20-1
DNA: TGCAGTGCTAGTTCGGCTAGCGGGTACGAGCAGTACTTC
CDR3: CSASSASGYEQYF

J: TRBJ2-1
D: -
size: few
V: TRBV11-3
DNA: TGTGCCAGCAGCTTAGGTGGTGGGGGCCGAACCTTGCAGTTCTTC
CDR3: CASSLGGGGRTLQFF

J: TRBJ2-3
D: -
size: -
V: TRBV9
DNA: TGTGCCAGCAGGGGGAGTGGGACAGATACGCAGTATTTT
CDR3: CASRGSGTDTQYF

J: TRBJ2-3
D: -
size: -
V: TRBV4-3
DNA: TGCGCCAGCAGCAAAAACGGGGCAGGGGGGCAAGATACGCAGTATTTT
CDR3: CASSKNGAGGQDTQYF

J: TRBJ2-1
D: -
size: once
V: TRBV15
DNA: TGTGCCACCAGCAGGGAACGGGACCGATACAATGAGCAGTTCTTC
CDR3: CATSRERDRYNEQFF

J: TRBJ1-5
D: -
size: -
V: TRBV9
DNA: TGTGCCAGCAGCGTAGCTGGGACGGGCAATCAGCCCCAGCATTTT
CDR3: CASSVAGTGNQPQHF

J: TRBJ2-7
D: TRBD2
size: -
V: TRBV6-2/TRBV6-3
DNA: TGTGCCAGCAGCTCCAGAGCGGGAGCTTACTCCTACGAGCAGTACTTC
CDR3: CASSSRAGAYSYEQYF

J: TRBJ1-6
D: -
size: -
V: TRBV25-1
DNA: TGTGCCAGCAGTGTGAACAGCTGGTCACCCCTCCACTTT
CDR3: CASSVNSWSPLHF

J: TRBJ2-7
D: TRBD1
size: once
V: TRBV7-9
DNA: TGTGCCAGCAGCTCGGGACAGGGGGCTTACGAGCAGTACTTC
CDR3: CASSSGQGAYEQYF